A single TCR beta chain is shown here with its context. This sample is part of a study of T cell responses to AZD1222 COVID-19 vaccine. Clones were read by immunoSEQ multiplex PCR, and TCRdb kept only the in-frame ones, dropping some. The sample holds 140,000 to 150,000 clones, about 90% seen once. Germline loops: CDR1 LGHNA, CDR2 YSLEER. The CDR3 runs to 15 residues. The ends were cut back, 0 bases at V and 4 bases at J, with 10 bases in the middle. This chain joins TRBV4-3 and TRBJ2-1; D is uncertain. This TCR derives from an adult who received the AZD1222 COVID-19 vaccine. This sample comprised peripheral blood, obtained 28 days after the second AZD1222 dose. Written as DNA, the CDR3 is TGCGCCAGCAGCCAAGATATGAAACGTTACAATGAGCAGTTCTTC. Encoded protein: CASSQDMKRYNEQFF.